The 27 T cell receptor beta chains reported below all come from one sample, sequenced in a study of blood T cells in healthy people across ages. Primed by a sample-barcoded 5' primer and a J-beta primer mix, a second PCR proceeded for 7 to 11 cycles. In TCRdb, the 5' RACE reads were re-called with MiXCR into one record per CDR3 protein. The data show roughly 900,000 distinct CDR3 sequences, less than 35% seen once. The sample taken for sequencing was blood. Receptors originate from a woman aged 80 or over in good health.

This clonotype was observed at least ten times. The chain carries TRBV6-6 and TRBJ2-1, with 8 positions matching TRBD2. Germline loops: CDR1 MNHNY, CDR2 SVGAGI (reference sequence). The CDR3 runs 15 residues. The V gene end was trimmed by 7 bases and the J gene end by 3 bases; junction bases not matched to a gene: 8. For the CDR3, the DNA is TGTGCCAGCAAGGGACGGGGGGGGGTCTACAATGAGCAGTTCTTC. It codes for CASKGRGGVYNEQFF.

This clonotype was recorded many times. With a much larger clone just one base away, this may be a read error. The V call is TRBV5-1, the J call TRBJ2-1; possible D gene TRBD2, 7 bases. TRBJ2-7 explains the end of the DNA better; the J call may be wrong. CDR1 SGHRS and CDR2 YFSETQ come from the germline V gene. The CDR3 has 16 amino acids. CDR3 in amino acids: CASSLERGAAYNEQYF. The CDR3 DNA reads TGCGCCAGCAGCTTGGAACGGGGGGCCGCCTACAATGAGCAGTACTTC.

The V gene is TRBV12-3 or TRBV12-4, the J gene TRBJ2-5, with 10 positions matching TRBD2. The CDR3 spans 16 residues. V dropped 6 bases and J dropped 1; count of bases not matched to a gene: 8. CDR3 DNA sequence: TGTGCCAGCAGCCTCAGCGGGGGGGGGATCCAAGAGACCCAGTACTTC. Translating it yields CASSLSGGGIQETQYF.

This clonotype was counted many times. J is TRBJ1-6 and V is TRBV7-2, with D hard to call. V was trimmed by 7 bases and J by 5 bases, leaving 12 bases between them. Germline lookup yields CDR1 SGHTA and CDR2 FQGNSA. The CDR3 runs 14 residues. The CDR3 DNA follows: TGTGCCAGCAAAATAGACACCGATAATTCACCCCTCCACTTT. Protein sequence: CASKIDTDNSPLHF. Full variable domain (rest looked up from reference TRBV7-2 and TRBJ1-6): GAGVSQSPSNKVTEKGKDVELRCDPISGHTALYWYRQSLGQGLEFLIYFQGNSAPDKSGLPSDRFSAERTGGSVSTLTIQRTQQEDSAVYLCASKIDTDNSPLHFGNGTRLTVT.

The chain employs TRBV6-1 and TRBJ2-4, with D unclear. The DNA end lines up better with TRBJ2-5; the J call may be wrong. Germline CDR1 is MNHNS and CDR2 is SASEGT. The CDR3 extends over 14 amino acids. This chain's CDR3 is CASTRWGSGETQYF. The CDR3 nucleotides are TGTGCCAGCACCCGATGGGGTTCTGGAGAGACCCAGTACTTC.

This clonotype appeared once. This sequence joins TRBV7-2 and TRBJ2-4; perhaps D is TRBD1 or TRBD2 (6 bases each). Trimming stripped 5 bases from V and 6 bases from J, with 20 bases between. The CDR3 loop spans 16 amino acids. Germline V gene lookup returns CDR1 SGHTA and CDR2 FQGNSA. The CDR3 loop is CASSPGLRGGRNIQYF. CDR3 bases: TGTGCCAGCAGCCCCGGCCTTCGAGGGGGGAGAAACATTCAGTACTTC.

In regard to this clonotype: The conserved phenylalanine or tryptophan normally closing the CDR3 is absent here, so this likely arose from a read error. V and J are TRBV5-1 and TRBJ2-1, with TRBD1 identical over 7 bases. Matching the DNA end better, TRBJ2-7 makes the J call doubtful. The CDR3 sequence is 14 residues long. CDR1 and CDR2 from the germline V gene are SGHRS and YFSETQ. Here the CDR3 DNA reads TGCGCCAGCAGCTTGGACAGGGGAACCTACGAGCAGTACAAC. Translation gives CASSLDRGTYEQYN.

In its sample, this clonotype was seen many times. This chain joins TRBV27 and TRBJ2-3; the D is unclear. The germline V gene has CDR1 MNHEY and CDR2 SMNVEV (reference sequence). V shed 2 bases and J shed 0 bases, with 9 bases lying between them. The CDR3 spans 15 residues. The CDR3 loop reads CASSLVKVSTDTQYF. The CDR3, as DNA: TGTGCCAGCAGTTTAGTTAAGGTTAGCACAGATACGCAGTATTTT.

Worth noting for this clonotype: This clone may be a read error of a much larger clone one base away. V and J are TRBV5-1 and TRBJ2-3; D possibly corresponds to TRBD1 (6 bases). This CDR3 comprises 16 residues. Germline V gives CDR1 SGHRS, CDR2 YFSETQ. Trimming removed 4 bases at V and 10 bases at J, with 25 bases between. The CDR3 reads CASSRNQGSRPDAQYF. The CDR3 DNA sequence: TGCGCCAGCAGCAGAAATCAGGGGAGTCGGCCCGATGCGCAGTATTTT. The full variable domain, with the rest looked up from reference TRBV5-1 and TRBJ2-3, is KAGVTQTPRYLIKTRGQQVTLSCSPISGHRSVSWYQQTPGQGLQFLFEYFSETQRNKGNFPGRFSGRQFSNSRSEMNVSTLELGDSALYLCASSRNQGSRPDAQYFGPGTRLTVL.

This clonotype was detected many times. This sequence joins TRBV12-3 or TRBV12-4 and TRBJ2-4; D may be TRBD1 or TRBD2 (5 bases each). There are 14 residues in the CDR3. V was trimmed by 5 bases and J by 6 bases, leaving 14 bases between them. In nucleotides, the CDR3 is TGTGCCAGCAGTACGGGACGGGAAGGAAACATTCAGTACTTC. This encodes CASSTGREGNIQYF.

There are many counts of this clonotype. The rearrangement links TRBV6-2 or TRBV6-3 to TRBJ2-5, with D tentatively TRBD2 (6 bases). The V end was cut by 0 bases, the J end by 1 base, with 9 bases between. Germline CDR1 reads MNHEY; CDR2 reads SVGEGT. The CDR3 has 15 residues. CDR3 nucleotides: TGTGCCAGCAGTTACTCAGCGACTAGCCAAGAGACCCAGTACTTC. It codes for CASSYSATSQETQYF.

About this clonotype itself: With a much larger clone just one base away, this may be a read error. The V call is TRBV6-1, the J call TRBJ2-7; D uncertain. Matching the DNA end better, TRBJ2-5 makes the J call doubtful. Germline V gene lookup returns CDR1 MNHNS and CDR2 SASEGT. The CDR3 extends over 15 amino acids. CDR3 sequence (DNA): TGTGCCAGCAGTTGTTCCCCCTCAACGTGGGAGACCCAGTACTTC. It yields the protein CASSCSPSTWETQYF.

V gene TRBV7-2 combines with J gene TRBJ2-5; no firm D call. Gene TRBJ2-7 matches the end of the DNA better, so the J call may be wrong. The V gene's germline CDR1 is SGHTA and CDR2 FQGNSA. CDR3 length: 13 amino acids. The CDR3 DNA sequence: TGTGCCAGCAGCTTAGAATTTGGACGCGAGCAGTACTTC. The encoded protein is CASSLEFGREQYF.

There are many counts of this clonotype. The chain uses TRBV20-1 and TRBJ2-3; TRBD2 agrees at 11 bases. This CDR3 is built from 14 residues. V was clipped by 4 bases and J by 2 bases; unmatched bases: 2. Germline V gives CDR1 DFQATT, CDR2 SNEGSKA (reference sequence). Written as DNA, the CDR3 is TGCAGTGCTAATAGCGGGGGGGCCACAGATACGCAGTATTTT. It translates to CSANSGGATDTQYF.

Details on this clonotype: This may arise from a read error, as a much more abundant clone is one base away. The chain is built from TRBV11-2 and TRBJ2-5; perhaps TRBD2 as D (6 bases). Germline CDR1 SGHAT, CDR2 FQNNGV. The CDR3 loop spans 14 amino acids. This chain's CDR3 is CASSGAPSEETRYF. CDR3 DNA: TGTGCCAGCAGCGGAGCCCCTAGCGAAGAGACCCGGTACTTC.

This chain links TRBV28 with TRBJ2-1; D may be TRBD2 (6 bases). The germline CDR1 and CDR2 sequences are MDHEN and SYDVKM. Between the trimmed V and J ends, which lost 3 bases and 5 bases, there was a span of 20 bases. The CDR3 covers 17 residues. The CDR3 protein is CASSLFLASEANNEQFF. The DNA of the CDR3 is TGTGCCAGCAGTTTGTTCCTAGCGTCCGAGGCTAACAATGAGCAGTTCTTC.

This clonotype was picked up many times. The V gene is TRBV9, the J gene TRBJ1-2; D uncertain. The V gene lost 4 bases and the J gene lost 5 bases, with 21 bases spanning the gap. This CDR3 has 16 amino acids. Germline CDR1 SGDLS, CDR2 YYNGEE. CDR3 bases: TGTGCCAGCAGCCCCCAGTCACAGTCCCTTGGGTATGGCTACACCTTC. Protein sequence: CASSPQSQSLGYGYTF.

This chain joins TRBV4-2 and TRBJ2-3; 7 bases are shared with TRBD2. CDR3 size: 16 residues. Germline CDR1 is LGHNA and CDR2 is YNFKEQ. The V segment lost 0 bases and the J segment 4 bases; nucleotides outside the gene matches: 7. This CDR3 is CASSQDLSGTSDTQYF. DNA of the CDR3: TGTGCCAGCAGCCAAGATCTAAGCGGGACCTCAGATACGCAGTATTTT.

The chain joins TRBV20-1 to TRBJ1-2, with TRBD1 matching 11 bases. Germline V gene sequence: CDR1 DFQATT, CDR2 SNEGSKA (reference sequence). Trimming cost V 2 bases and J 12 bases; bases outside gene matches: 14. The CDR3 totals 15 residues. CDR3 residues: CSARFPQRTGGRDTF. DNA for the CDR3: TGCAGTGCTAGATTCCCTCAAAGGACAGGGGGCAGAGACACCTTC.

The sample holds many counts of this clonotype. The rearrangement joins TRBV20-1 to TRBJ1-6, with D possibly being TRBD1 (6 bases). CDR1 DFQATT and CDR2 SNEGSKA come from the germline V gene (reference sequence). Trimming cost V 6 bases and J 5 bases, with 20 bases left between them. The CDR3 extends over 16 amino acids. The CDR3 spells CSAHPGGTRDNSPLHF. In DNA, the CDR3 is TGCAGTGCCCACCCGGGGGGGACAAGGGATAATTCACCCCTCCACTTT.

This chain joins TRBV6-5 and TRBJ1-5, with 8 nucleotides matching TRBD1. Germline-derived CDR1 and CDR2 are MNHEY and SVGAGI. Trimming at V came to 5 bases and at J to 2 bases, leaving 5 bases not matched to a gene. The CDR3 sequence is 15 residues long. The CDR3 nucleotides are TGTGCCAGCAGTCCCCTCAGGGGGCGCAATCAGCCCCAGCATTTT. Encoded protein: CASSPLRGRNQPQHF.

The chain carries TRBV10-3 and TRBJ2-5; weak D call: TRBD2 (5 bases). CDR1 ENHRY and CDR2 SYGVKD come from the germline V gene. Trimming cost V 6 bases and J 1 base, with 9 bases left between them. The CDR3 is 13 amino acids. The DNA for the CDR3 is TGTGCCATCAGGGGAGAGCTCCAAGAGACCCAGTACTTC. Its translation: CAIRGELQETQYF.

This clonotype was seen at least ten times. The rearrangement uses TRBV18 and TRBJ1-2; unclear D gene. This CDR3 contains 12 residues. CDR1 and CDR2 from the germline V gene are KGHSH and LQKENI. V was pared by 0 bases and J by 8 bases, with 7 bases between. The CDR3 region has the DNA TGTGCCAGCTCACCACCCTCCGGGGGCTACACCTTC. It translates to CASSPPSGGYTF. The full variable domain, rest sourced from reference TRBV18 and TRBJ1-2, is NAGVMQNPRHLVRRRGQEARLRCSPMKGHSHVYWYRQLPEEGLKFMVYLQKENIIDESGMPKERFSAEFPKEGPSILRIQQVVRGDSAAYFCASSPPSGGYTFGSGTRLTVV.

As to this clonotype: The junction differs from germline at one of its ends, possibly a read error. This sequence joins TRBV30 and TRBJ1-6; no definite D call. The CDR3 has 12 amino acids. Germline values: CDR1 GTSNPN, CDR2 SVGIG (reference sequence). The CDR3 spells CAWTLGRSPPHF. CDR3 in DNA: TGTGCCTGGACACTGGGCCGGTCACCCCCCCACTTT.

This clonotype was counted a few times. This chain connects TRBV4-2 to TRBJ2-2; TRBD2 matches at 10 bases. Germline values: CDR1 LGHNA, CDR2 YNFKEQ. This CDR3 comprises 18 residues. V gave up 1 base and J gave up 6 bases; unmatched junction bases: 11. CDR3 amino acids: CASSQAAGSGGGPGELFF. The DNA for the CDR3 is TGTGCCAGCAGCCAAGCTGCGGGAAGCGGGGGGGGCCCCGGGGAGCTGTTTTTT.

This clonotype has a handful of counts. This chain connects TRBV20-1 to TRBJ1-5; no clear D. The CDR3 consists of 12 residues. Germline CDR1 DFQATT, CDR2 SNEGSKA (reference sequence). Trimming pared 6 bases from V and 6 bases from J, leaving 12 bases between. The chain's CDR3 is CSALQGSQPQHF. The DNA for the CDR3 is TGCAGTGCACTACAAGGATCTCAGCCCCAGCATTTT.

This clonotype was counted many times. The CDR3 sequence is CASSPAGRVGDNEQFF. The CDR3 nucleotides read TGTGCCAGCAGCCCAGCCGGGAGGGTAGGCGACAATGAGCAGTTCTTC. This chain joins TRBV14 and TRBJ2-1, with 8 bases identical to TRBD2. V lost 4 bases to trimming and J lost 5 bases; unmatched junction nucleotides: 10. Germline assignment: CDR1 SGHDN and CDR2 FVKESK. This CDR3 contains 16 residues.